One T cell receptor beta chain is described in this entry. The V and J ends lost 4 bases and 6 bases, in that order; junction bases with no gene match: 13. CDR1 SGHTA and CDR2 FQGTGA come from the germline V gene. The CDR3 extends over 18 amino acids. This entry is derived from a study of blood T cell repertoires in COVID-19. Study information: Italy, Spain and the United States were the sources of the convalescent and acute COVID-19 samples.

As handled by the study authors: Reference gene primer amplification in the assay estimated nucleated cell counts. Assay used: immunoSEQ multiplex PCR; TCRdb lists only in-frame clones, some missing. The DNA gave D and trimming, while V, J and clone size come from that table. The sample consists of about 140,000 clones, about 70% of them appearing once. The V and J genes are TRBV7-3 and TRBJ2-1, with TRBD2 identical over 12 bases. The specimen was peripheral blood. This TCR was sampled from a man of 80 years or more with acute or convalescent COVID-19. CDR3 nucleotide sequence: TGTGCCAGCAGCTCAAGACCCGCTAGCGGGGGGGATGGCAATGAGCAGTTCTTC. Protein sequence: CASSSRPASGGDGNEQFF.